This T cell receptor beta chain is drawn from a study of T cell responses to AZD1222 COVID-19 vaccine. Study-level findings and limits: The study found Spike-specific TCR breadth and depth rose after two AZD1222 doses. White British ancestry dominated among donors, who included more females, and clonal diversity was possibly underestimated. At baseline, just six or seven AZD1222 recipients tested seropositive. Nearly half of spike-specific TCRs reportedly go after variant regions that carry no mutations.

Germline-derived CDR1 and CDR2 are LGHNT and FRNRAP. This CDR3 region has 17 residues. Losses at the gene ends were 6 bases for V and 6 bases for J; bases not matched to a gene: 12. The data were produced by immunoSEQ multiplex PCR, yet TCRdb's version contains in-frame clones alone and is incomplete. The table shows 200,000 or so clones, with about 93% occurring only once. As to this clone: Antigen unknown.

The specimen was peripheral blood, collected 28 days after the second AZD1222 dose. This clonotype originated in an adult who received the AZD1222 COVID-19 vaccine. The chain uses TRBV12-5 and TRBJ1-6, with 9 bases aligning to TRBD1. The CDR3 bases are TGTGCTAGTGGGCAGACCGGGACAGGGAAAACTAATTCACCCCTCCACTTT. This gives the protein CASGQTGTGKTNSPLHF.